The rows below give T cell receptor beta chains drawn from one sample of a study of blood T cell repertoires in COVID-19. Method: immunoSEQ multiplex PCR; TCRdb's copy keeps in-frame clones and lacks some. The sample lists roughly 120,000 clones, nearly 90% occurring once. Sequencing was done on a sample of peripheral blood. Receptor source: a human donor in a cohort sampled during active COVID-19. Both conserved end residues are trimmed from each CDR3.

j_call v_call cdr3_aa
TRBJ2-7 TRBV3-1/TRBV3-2 ASSQEGGVEQY
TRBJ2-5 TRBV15 ATSSGGRETQY
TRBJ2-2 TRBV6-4 ASSHSLGTGELF
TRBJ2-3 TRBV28 ASSPSTHTQY
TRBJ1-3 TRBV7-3 ASSEAGGVGNTIY
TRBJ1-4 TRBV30 AFSVREEKLF
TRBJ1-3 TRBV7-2 ASSLGGTAFNSGNTIY
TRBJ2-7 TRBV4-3 ASSRGLAGNYEQY
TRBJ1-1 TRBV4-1 ASRGVTVNTEAF
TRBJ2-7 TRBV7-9 ASSLQPGGEQY
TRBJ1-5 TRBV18 ASSPSGTDSQPQH
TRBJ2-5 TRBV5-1 ASKVEGSSRETQY
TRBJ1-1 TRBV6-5 ASSPPPLNTEAF
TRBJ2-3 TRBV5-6 ASGGSGGAADTQY
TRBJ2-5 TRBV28 ASSLGQTSGRGETQY
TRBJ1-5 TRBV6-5 ASKLGLNSNQPQH
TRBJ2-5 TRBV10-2 ASRRRDTTLETQY
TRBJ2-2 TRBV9 ASSVVGNGNTGELF
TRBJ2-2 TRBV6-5 ASSPQRGSTGELF